This T cell receptor beta chain was captured in a study of cytomegalovirus exposure and HLA in healthy donors. V was clipped by 6 bases and J by 5 bases; unmatched bases: 5. Germline loops: CDR1 LNHNV, CDR2 YYDKDF (reference sequence). The CDR3 totals 15 residues. Study-level results: Clonal expansion was found to be greater in HLA-associated TCR beta chains than in equally common others in a later analysis. Analysis performed later found about 17,000 TCR beta sequences associated with HLA alleles at 0.05 false discovery rate.

Notes on this clone: The antigen remains undetermined.

In the PCR, 60 Vbeta and 13 Jbeta primers were used. This table comes from immunoSEQ multiplex PCR, and its TCRdb copy is limited to in-frame clones, with some not included. In the table there are some 110,000 clones, around 81% of which are singletons. This TCR was sampled from a woman aged 25 to 45 in good health and CMV-seronegative. The chain couples TRBV15 to TRBJ2-2, with 11 nucleotides matching TRBD1. The sequenced material came from PBMCs. The CDR3 sequence is CATSLRDRGTGELFF. For the CDR3, the DNA is TGTGCCACCAGTTTGAGGGACAGGGGGACCGGGGAGCTGTTTTTT.